The rows below give T cell receptor beta chains drawn from one sample of a study of blood T cell repertoires in COVID-19. Only in-frame clones appear in the TCRdb table, and some are missing; sequencing was by immunoSEQ multiplex PCR. This sample carries roughly 130,000 clones, around 79% of them seen once, and the ten largest clones take about 5%. Sequencing was done on a sample of peripheral blood. The source of these receptors is a woman aged 70-85 years with COVID-19, enrolled during active disease. The CDR3 runs from the conserved cysteine through the conserved F or W. The order of the fields is V gene, clone size, J gene, D gene, CDR3 DNA, CDR3 protein. The D gene is left open where the match is weak. Rows give clone size only sometimes, using once, few, many, or a class for an expanded clone.

v_gene: TRBV5-5; abundance: .; j_gene: TRBJ2-1; d_gene: TRBD1; CDR3nt: TGTGCCAGCAGCTTGGGGTGGGACAGGGCGAATGAGCAGTTCTTC; CDR3aa: CASSLGWDRANEQFF
v_gene: TRBV4-2; abundance: .; j_gene: TRBJ1-4; d_gene: .; CDR3nt: TGTGCCAGCGAGGCCGGGGATAGCTCTAATGAAAAACTGTTTTTT; CDR3aa: CASEAGDSSNEKLFF
v_gene: TRBV28; abundance: once; j_gene: TRBJ2-5; d_gene: .; CDR3nt: TGTGCCAGCAGTTCTAGTCCAGAGACCCAGTACTTC; CDR3aa: CASSSSPETQYF
v_gene: TRBV7-2; abundance: .; j_gene: TRBJ2-7; d_gene: TRBD2; CDR3nt: TGTGCCAGCAGCTTGGCGGGGGGGGGCGAGCAGTACTTC; CDR3aa: CASSLAGGGEQYF
v_gene: TRBV19; abundance: .; j_gene: TRBJ2-2; d_gene: TRBD1; CDR3nt: TGTGCCAGCAGACCGGACAGGACTGGGGAGCTGTTTTTT; CDR3aa: CASRPDRTGELFF
v_gene: TRBV6-4; abundance: .; j_gene: TRBJ1-2; d_gene: .; CDR3nt: TGTGCCAGCAGTCACCCGGGAGGTGGCTACACCTTC; CDR3aa: CASSHPGGGYTF
v_gene: TRBV5-1; abundance: .; j_gene: TRBJ1-1; d_gene: .; CDR3nt: TGCGCCAGCAGCTTAACACAGGGATACACTGAAGCTTTCTTT; CDR3aa: CASSLTQGYTEAFF
v_gene: TRBV19; abundance: .; j_gene: TRBJ1-2; d_gene: TRBD1; CDR3nt: TGTGCCACCCAGGAGGGGGCGAGGGGCTACACCTTC; CDR3aa: CATQEGARGYTF
v_gene: TRBV19; abundance: once; j_gene: TRBJ1-2; d_gene: TRBD1; CDR3nt: TGTGCCAGTAGTAATTCGGGACAGGGGGCTCGGGTAATCGGTGGCTACACCTTC; CDR3aa: CASSNSGQGARVIGGYTF
v_gene: TRBV6-2/TRBV6-3; abundance: .; j_gene: TRBJ2-5; d_gene: TRBD1; CDR3nt: TGTGCCAGCAGTTATCCGGGACAGGGGGCGAAAGAGACCCAGTACTTC; CDR3aa: CASSYPGQGAKETQYF
v_gene: TRBV2; abundance: once; j_gene: TRBJ1-1; d_gene: .; CDR3nt: TGTGCCAGCAGTGAGACAGTCAACACTGAAGCTTTCTTT; CDR3aa: CASSETVNTEAFF
v_gene: TRBV9; abundance: .; j_gene: TRBJ2-2; d_gene: TRBD1; CDR3nt: TGTGCCAGCAGCGCCATGACAGGGTGGGACGGGGAGCTGTTTTTT; CDR3aa: CASSAMTGWDGELFF
v_gene: TRBV13; abundance: .; j_gene: TRBJ2-2; d_gene: .; CDR3nt: TGTGCCAGCAGCCAGAGGATGGGACAGAACACCGGGGAGCTGTTTTTT; CDR3aa: CASSQRMGQNTGELFF
v_gene: TRBV4-2; abundance: .; j_gene: TRBJ1-4; d_gene: .; CDR3nt: TGTGCCAGCAGCCAAGATCTGATGGGGCAGACTGAAAAACTGTTTTTT; CDR3aa: CASSQDLMGQTEKLFF
v_gene: TRBV5-1; abundance: .; j_gene: TRBJ2-3; d_gene: TRBD2; CDR3nt: TGCGCCAGCAGCAGCGGGGGTTCCACAGATACGCAGTATTTT; CDR3aa: CASSSGGSTDTQYF
v_gene: TRBV18; abundance: .; j_gene: TRBJ2-7; d_gene: .; CDR3nt: TGTGCCAGCTCACCAGGGAGACCGTCCTACGAGCAGTACTTC; CDR3aa: CASSPGRPSYEQYF
v_gene: TRBV2; abundance: once; j_gene: TRBJ1-1; d_gene: TRBD1; CDR3nt: TGTGCCAGCAGTGAAGCGCTTCGACAGGGTGAAGCTTTCTTT; CDR3aa: CASSEALRQGEAFF
v_gene: TRBV2; abundance: .; j_gene: TRBJ1-2; d_gene: .; CDR3nt: TGTGCCAGCAGGGAAACAGGTAGTAACTATGGCTACACCTTC; CDR3aa: CASRETGSNYGYTF
v_gene: TRBV5-6; abundance: .; j_gene: TRBJ1-2; d_gene: .; CDR3nt: TGTGCCAGCAGCTTGGGAGGGACGGGGGGCCATGGCTACACCTTC; CDR3aa: CASSLGGTGGHGYTF
v_gene: TRBV2; abundance: .; j_gene: TRBJ1-2; d_gene: .; CDR3nt: TGTGCCAGCAGTCTATCGAGTGGCTACACCTTC; CDR3aa: CASSLSSGYTF
v_gene: TRBV14; abundance: .; j_gene: TRBJ2-7; d_gene: .; CDR3nt: TGTGCCAGCAGCCCACAGGGGGGGTACTACGAGCAGTACTTC; CDR3aa: CASSPQGGYYEQYF
v_gene: TRBV7-9; abundance: .; j_gene: TRBJ2-7; d_gene: TRBD1; CDR3nt: TGTGCCAGCGGCCTGGGACAGGGAGGCGAGCAGTACTTC; CDR3aa: CASGLGQGGEQYF
v_gene: TRBV5-8; abundance: .; j_gene: TRBJ2-2; d_gene: .; CDR3nt: TGTGCCAGCAGTCCGCAGGGATTCGGGGAGCTGTTTTTT; CDR3aa: CASSPQGFGELFF
v_gene: TRBV27; abundance: .; j_gene: TRBJ1-5; d_gene: .; CDR3nt: TGTGCCAGCAGTTCGCGGGAGAATCAGCCCCAGCATTTT; CDR3aa: CASSSRENQPQHF
v_gene: TRBV4-1; abundance: .; j_gene: TRBJ2-5; d_gene: TRBD2; CDR3nt: TGCGCCAGCAGCGAAAGCGGGGGGCAAGAGACCCAGTACTTC; CDR3aa: CASSESGGQETQYF
v_gene: TRBV2; abundance: .; j_gene: TRBJ1-5; d_gene: .; CDR3nt: TGTGCCAGCAGTGAAGCTGGCAGGGACAATCAGCCCCAGCATTTT; CDR3aa: CASSEAGRDNQPQHF
v_gene: TRBV5-3; abundance: .; j_gene: TRBJ2-7; d_gene: TRBD1; CDR3nt: TGTGCCAGAAGCTACCAACAGGGGAAGCAGTACTTC; CDR3aa: CARSYQQGKQYF
v_gene: TRBV14; abundance: few; j_gene: TRBJ1-1; d_gene: .; CDR3nt: TGTGCCAGCAGCCAAGACCCAGCAGGGCGGACTGAAGCTTTCTTT; CDR3aa: CASSQDPAGRTEAFF
v_gene: TRBV5-4; abundance: .; j_gene: TRBJ1-3; d_gene: TRBD1; CDR3nt: TGTGCCAGCAGCTTACAGGGGGGAAATGGAAACACCATATATTTT; CDR3aa: CASSLQGGNGNTIYF
v_gene: TRBV7-9; abundance: .; j_gene: TRBJ2-5; d_gene: TRBD1; CDR3nt: TGTGCCAGCAGCTTGACAGGGGGCCAAGAGACCCAGTACTTC; CDR3aa: CASSLTGGQETQYF